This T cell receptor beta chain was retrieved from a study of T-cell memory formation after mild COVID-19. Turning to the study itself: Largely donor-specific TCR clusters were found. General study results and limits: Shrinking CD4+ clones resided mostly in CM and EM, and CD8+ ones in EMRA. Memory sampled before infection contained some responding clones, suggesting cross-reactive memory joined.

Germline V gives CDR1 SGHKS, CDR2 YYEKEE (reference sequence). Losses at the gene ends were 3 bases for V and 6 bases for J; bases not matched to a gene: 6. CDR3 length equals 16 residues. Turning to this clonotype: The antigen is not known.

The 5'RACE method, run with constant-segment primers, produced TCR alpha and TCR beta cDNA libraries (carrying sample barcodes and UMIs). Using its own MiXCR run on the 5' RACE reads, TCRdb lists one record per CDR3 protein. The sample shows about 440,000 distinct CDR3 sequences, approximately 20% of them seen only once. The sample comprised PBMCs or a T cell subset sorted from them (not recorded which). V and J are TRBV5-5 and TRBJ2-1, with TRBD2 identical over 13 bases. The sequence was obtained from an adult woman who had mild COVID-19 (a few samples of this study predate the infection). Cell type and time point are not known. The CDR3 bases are TGTGCCAGCAGCTACACCGGACTAGCGGGGGTCAATGAGCAGTTCTTC. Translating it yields CASSYTGLAGVNEQFF.